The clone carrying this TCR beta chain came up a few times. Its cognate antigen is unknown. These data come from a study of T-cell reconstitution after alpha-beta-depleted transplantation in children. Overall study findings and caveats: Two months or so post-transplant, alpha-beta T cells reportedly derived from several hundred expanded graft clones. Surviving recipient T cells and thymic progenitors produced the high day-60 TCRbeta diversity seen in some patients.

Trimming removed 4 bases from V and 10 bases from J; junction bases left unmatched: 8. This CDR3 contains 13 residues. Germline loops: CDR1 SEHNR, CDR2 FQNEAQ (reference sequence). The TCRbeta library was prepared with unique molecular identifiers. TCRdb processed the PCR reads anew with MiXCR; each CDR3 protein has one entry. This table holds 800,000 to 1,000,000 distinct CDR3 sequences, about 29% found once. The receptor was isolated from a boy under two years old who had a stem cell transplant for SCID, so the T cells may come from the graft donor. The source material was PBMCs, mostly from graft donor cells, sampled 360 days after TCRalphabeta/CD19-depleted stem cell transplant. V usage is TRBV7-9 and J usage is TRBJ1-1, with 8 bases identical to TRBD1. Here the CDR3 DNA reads TGTGCCAGCAGCTCCCAAAGCGGACAGGGAGCTTTCTTT. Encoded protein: CASSSQSGQGAFF.